Following are 7 T cell receptor beta chains from one sample sequenced in a study of blood T cell repertoires in COVID-19. Repertoires were generated with immunoSEQ multiplex PCR, while TCRdb's copy carries only in-frame clones and drops some. The table records around 100,000 clones, about 88% of them present only once. Sequencing used peripheral blood. These receptors originate from a man aged 25-40 years in a cohort sampled during active COVID-19.

The J gene is TRBJ1-2, the V gene TRBV7-2; D call uncertain. The CDR3 is 16 amino acids. Germline CDR1 is SGHTA and CDR2 is FQGNSA. The ends were cut back, 0 bases at V and 0 bases at J, with 11 bases in the middle. CDR3 residues: CASSLARAVTNYGYTF. The CDR3 DNA reads as TGTGCCAGCAGCTTAGCGCGGGCAGTAACTAACTATGGCTACACCTTC.

V gene TRBV2 combines with J gene TRBJ1-5; D is unclear. The CDR3 runs to 12 residues. CDR1 is SNHLY and CDR2 is FYNNEI in the germline V gene. The ends were cut back, 7 bases at V and 3 bases at J, with 7 bases in the middle. The CDR3 region is CASTGNNQPQHF. CDR3 DNA sequence: TGTGCCAGCACCGGTAACAATCAGCCCCAGCATTTT. Using reference TRBV2 and TRBJ1-5 for the parts outside the CDR3, the full variable domain is EPEVTQTPSHQVTQMGQEVILRCVPISNHLYFYWYRQILGQKVEFLVSFYNNEISEKSEIFDDQFSVERPDGSNFTLKIRSTKLEDSAMYFCASTGNNQPQHFGDGTRLSIL.

This sequence joins TRBV4-2 and TRBJ2-1; D possibly corresponds to TRBD2 (5 bases). CDR1 and CDR2 (germline): LGHNA, YNFKEQ. V was clipped by 1 base and J by 9 bases, with 13 bases between them. The CDR3 runs to 14 residues. The CDR3 DNA reads as TGTGCCAGCAGCCAAGTCGGCGGGCCCGGTGAGCAGTTCTTC. This sequence encodes CASSQVGGPGEQFF.

This clone has only a few counts. V is TRBV7-2 and J is TRBJ1-1, with D possibly being TRBD1 (5 bases). The ends were cut back, 1 base at V and 0 bases at J, with 9 bases in the middle. CDR1 and CDR2 (germline): SGHTA, FQGNSA. This CDR3 has 15 residues. The DNA of the CDR3 is TGTGCCAGCAGCTTAGGAAACAGGCTGAACACTGAAGCTTTCTTT. This gives the protein CASSLGNRLNTEAFF.

The chain uses TRBV18 and TRBJ2-1, with TRBD2 identical over 15 bases. With 3 bases clipped from V and 3 bases from J, the junction kept 9 bases outside the gene matches. Germline V CDR1 and CDR2: KGHSH, LQKENI. CDR3 length: 19 amino acids. The CDR3 here is CASSPRGLAGGLNYNEQFF. The CDR3, as DNA: TGTGCCAGCTCACCGAGGGGACTAGCGGGGGGACTTAACTACAATGAGCAGTTCTTC.

In its sample, this clone was seen once. This chain uses TRBV13 with TRBJ1-6; D is unresolved. Per germline, CDR1 PRHDT and CDR2 FYEKMQ (reference sequence). The CDR3 is 17 amino acids. The V end lost 3 bases, the J end lost 3 bases, and 15 bases lay between the germline ends. In nucleotides, the CDR3 is TGTGCCAGCAGCTTTGGGAGGGTCCTTAGCTATAATTCACCCCTCCACTTT. Protein product: CASSFGRVLSYNSPLHF.

This chain connects TRBV5-4 to TRBJ2-7; 9 bases match TRBD2. The CDR3 consists of 15 residues. CDR1 and CDR2 (germline): SGHNT, YYREEE (reference sequence). V shed 1 base, J shed 2 bases, and the junction held 4 bases outside the gene matches. This CDR3 reads CASSLFSGGPYEQYF. The DNA for the CDR3 is TGTGCCAGCAGCTTGTTTAGCGGGGGACCCTACGAGCAGTACTTC.